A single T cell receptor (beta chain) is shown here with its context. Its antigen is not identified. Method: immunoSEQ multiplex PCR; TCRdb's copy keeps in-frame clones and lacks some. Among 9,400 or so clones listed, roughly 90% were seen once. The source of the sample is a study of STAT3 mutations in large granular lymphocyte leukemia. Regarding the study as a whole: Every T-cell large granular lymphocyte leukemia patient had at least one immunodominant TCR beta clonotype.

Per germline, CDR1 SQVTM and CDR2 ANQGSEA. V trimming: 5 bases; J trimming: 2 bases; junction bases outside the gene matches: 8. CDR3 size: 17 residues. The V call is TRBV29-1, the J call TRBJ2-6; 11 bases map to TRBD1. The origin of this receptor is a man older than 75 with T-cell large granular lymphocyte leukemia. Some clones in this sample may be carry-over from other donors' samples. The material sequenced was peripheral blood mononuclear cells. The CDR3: CSVPGQGQGAGANVLTF. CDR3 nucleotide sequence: TGCAGCGTTCCAGGCCAGGGACAGGGGGCTGGGGCCAACGTCCTGACTTTC.